This T cell receptor (beta chain) was sequenced in a study of blood T cells in healthy people across ages. About the study: Capturing about one barcoded beta molecule per two T cells was achieved by template switching.

General study points: Estimates of diversity drawn from one million T cells were considered underestimates.

Alongside a J-beta primer mix, a sample-barcoded 5' primer served in a second PCR lasting about 7 to 11 cycles. Every individual sample yielded 2.5 million or more paired-end reads (each containing CDR3). From the 5' RACE reads, TCRdb called clonotypes with MiXCR, one entry per CDR3 protein. Found here are about 640,000 distinct CDR3 sequences, approximately 30% of them singletons; the top ten hold 15% to 19%. Points on this clonotype: What it binds is not known. A much larger clone differs by one base, so this may be a read error.

Germline CDR1 is MGHDK and CDR2 is SYGVNS. The CDR3 consists of 14 residues. The J segment lost 3 bases and the V segment lost 11 bases, leaving 11 bases of the junction unmatched. This TCR was recovered from a woman of 80 years or more in good health. Sequencing was performed on blood. V usage is TRBV25-1 and J usage is TRBJ2-5; 8 nucleotides agree with TRBD2. The CDR3 DNA reads TGTGCCGGCCTGTCGGAGCGGGGGAAAGAGACCCAGTACTTC. It is translated as CAGLSERGKETQYF.